These 6 T cell receptor beta chains were all obtained from the same sample, sequenced in a study of OX40 agonist ivuxolimab in advanced cancers. Here immunoSEQ multiplex PCR was the method, and the copy in TCRdb shows in-frame clones only, minus some. The data hold 43,000 or so clones, with about 88% observed a single time. The sample consisted of CD4+ or CD8+ T cells sorted from blood, taken in a trial of the OX40 agonist ivuxolimab. These receptors were obtained from an adult with an advanced solid tumor such as melanoma, head and neck, liver or kidney cancer.

The chain carries TRBV7-9 and TRBJ2-7, with 10 positions matching TRBD2. Germline values: CDR1 SEHNR, CDR2 FQNEAQ (reference sequence). The CDR3 is 15 amino acids. Unmatched junction bases numbered 7, after V lost 4 bases and J lost 4 bases. The CDR3 bases are TGTGCCAGCAGCTCCACCGGGACTAGCGCTTACGAGCAGTACTTC. Amino acids: CASSSTGTSAYEQYF.

J is TRBJ1-4 and V is TRBV30, with 12 positions matching TRBD1. V lost 0 bases and J lost 8; bases outside the gene matches: 10. In germline, CDR1 is GTSNPN, CDR2 SVGIG (reference sequence). The CDR3 has 17 amino acids. CDR3 coding DNA: TGTGCCTGGAGTGTAGATTTGGGGGACAGGGGGCGAGAAAAACTGTTTTTT. This sequence encodes CAWSVDLGDRGREKLFF.

The rearrangement links TRBV5-1 to TRBJ1-1; D ambiguous. Per the germline V gene, CDR1 is SGHRS and CDR2 is YFSETQ. CDR3 size: 14 residues. Trimming removed 4 bases from V and 1 base from J, with 11 bases in between. CDR3 region: CASSAGWQNTEAFF. The CDR3, as DNA: TGCGCCAGCAGCGCGGGATGGCAGAACACTGAAGCTTTCTTT.

This clone occurred once. V is TRBV9 and J is TRBJ1-1; maybe TRBD1 (6 bases). This CDR3 has 13 amino acids. Germline values: CDR1 SGDLS, CDR2 YYNGEE. V lost 4 bases and J 6 bases, leaving 13 bases between the germline ends. Here the CDR3 DNA reads TGTGCCAGCAGCATCTGGGACATCCCTGAAGCTTTCTTT. This sequence encodes CASSIWDIPEAFF.

This chain links TRBV5-6 with TRBJ2-3; no clear D. There are 12 residues in the CDR3. Trimming left V 4 bases short and J 0 bases short, with 3 bases between. In germline, CDR1 is SGHDT, CDR2 YYEEEE. The CDR3 region is CASSSSTDTQYF. CDR3 DNA: TGTGCCAGCAGCAGCAGCACAGATACGCAGTATTTT. Combining the CDR3 with reference TRBV5-6 and TRBJ2-3 gives the whole variable domain DAGVTQSPTHLIKTRGQQVTLRCSPKSGHDTVSWYQQALGQGPQFIFQYYEEEERQRGNFPDRFSGHQFPNYSSELNVNALLLGDSALYLCASSSSTDTQYFGPGTRLTVL.

V gene TRBV7-9 combines with J gene TRBJ1-5; no firm D call. The germline V and J ends were trimmed by 3 bases and 0 bases, with 6 bases remaining between them. Germline CDR1 and CDR2: SEHNR and FQNEAQ (reference sequence). CDR3 length equals 14 residues. The CDR3 reads CASSFGDSNQPQHF. CDR3 bases: TGTGCCAGCAGCTTTGGAGATAGCAATCAGCCCCAGCATTTT.